A selection of T cell receptor beta chains follows, all from one sample in a study of long-term antiretroviral therapy in people with HIV. Some clones are missing from TCRdb's copy, which holds only in-frame ones; the method was immunoSEQ multiplex PCR. This sample has some 33,000 clones, with over 70% found just once. Material: unsorted PBMCs, obtained 0.6 years after starting antiretroviral therapy. The receptors derive from a man between 18 and 35 years old with HIV. CDR3s include the opening cysteine and the closing phenylalanine or tryptophan. D genes are given only for firm matches. The size entry is marked missing in some rows and otherwise reads once, few, many or a size class.

TRBV7-6	NA	NA	TRBJ2-7	TGTGCCAGCAGCTTAGCGTCAGGGTCGGCCTACGAGCAGTACTTC	CASSLASGSAYEQYF
TRBV25-1	NA	NA	TRBJ1-2	TGTGCCAGCAGCCCGGTGGGGGCAAACTATGGCTACACCTTC	CASSPVGANYGYTF
TRBV5-1	NA	NA	TRBJ1-5	TGCGCCAGCAGCTTGGGAGGGAATAGCAATCAGCCCCAGCATTTT	CASSLGGNSNQPQHF
TRBV15	NA	TRBD2	TRBJ2-5	TGTGCCACCAGCAGAGATTTGGCTAGCGGGTTTAACCAAGAGACCCAGTACTTC	CATSRDLASGFNQETQYF
TRBV18	NA	NA	TRBJ1-1	TGTGCCAGCTCACCAGGGGGGGGAACGGGTACTGAAGCTTTCTTT	CASSPGGGTGTEAFF
TRBV11-2	NA	NA	TRBJ1-2	TGTGCCAGCAGCTCCCCGGGGGGTTGGCTACACACCTTC	CASSSPGGWLHTF
TRBV28	NA	TRBD1	TRBJ2-7	TGTGCCAGCAGTTTAAGGACAGGCCTCGTAAACGAGCAGTACTTC	CASSLRTGLVNEQYF
TRBV7-2	few	TRBD1	TRBJ1-2	TGTGCCAGCAGCCTCGGGACAGGGGCCTCGGGCTACACCTTC	CASSLGTGASGYTF
TRBV4-3	NA	TRBD2	TRBJ2-1	TGCGCCAGCAGCCAGCTTAGCGGGGTGGGCTACAATGAGCAGTTCTTC	CASSQLSGVGYNEQFF
TRBV7-9	few	NA	TRBJ2-7	TGTGCCAGCAGCTTCCAGCCGGCCTACGAGCAGTACTTC	CASSFQPAYEQYF
TRBV5-4	NA	TRBD2	TRBJ2-7	TGTGCCAGCAGCTTGGCCCAATCCCTAGCGGCTCTCCCCTACGAGCAGTACTTC	CASSLAQSLAALPYEQYF
TRBV5-1	NA	NA	TRBJ2-7	TGCGCCAGCAGCTTGGACCCAGCCTACGAGCAGTACTTC	CASSLDPAYEQYF
TRBV4-3	NA	NA	TRBJ1-2	TGCGCCAGCAGCCAAGTGTCCCAGCAGAATGGCTACACCTTC	CASSQVSQQNGYTF
TRBV27	NA	NA	TRBJ2-7	TGTGCCAGCAGTTCCGGAAAGGCCTACGAGCAGTACTTC	CASSSGKAYEQYF
TRBV29-1	once	NA	TRBJ2-5	TGCAGCCTCAGGGTAGGAAAGACCCAGTACTTC	CSLRVGKTQYF
TRBV5-5	NA	TRBD2	TRBJ2-2	TGTGCCAGCAGCTCTAGCGGGAGAGGGGCCGGGGAGCTGTTTTTT	CASSSSGRGAGELFF
TRBV28	NA	TRBD1	TRBJ2-2	TGTGCCAGCAACGACAGGGGGCTAACCGGGGAGCTGTTTTTT	CASNDRGLTGELFF
TRBV28	NA	TRBD2	TRBJ2-7	TGTGCCAGCAGTTTATCCGGGGGGATCACCTACGAGCAGTACTTC	CASSLSGGITYEQYF
TRBV5-6	NA	TRBD1	TRBJ1-2	TGTGCCAGCAGCTATTTCCAGAGGACAGGGCTCCCTCATGGCTACACCTTC	CASSYFQRTGLPHGYTF
TRBV4-3	NA	TRBD2	TRBJ2-7	TGCGCCAGCAGCCAACTAGCGGGAGTTTCCTACGAGCAGTACTTC	CASSQLAGVSYEQYF
TRBV6-6	NA	TRBD2	TRBJ2-7	TGTGCCAGCCGGACTAGCGGGACCTACGAGCAGTACTTC	CASRTSGTYEQYF
TRBV7-9	NA	NA	TRBJ1-4	TGTGCCAGCAGCTTGGGGGGGGAAACTAATGAAAAACTGTTTTTT	CASSLGGETNEKLFF
TRBV6-5	NA	TRBD1	TRBJ1-1	TGTGCCAGCAGTTTCGACAGGGGCACCGAAGCTTTCTTT	CASSFDRGTEAFF
TRBV19	few	NA	TRBJ1-5	TGTGCCAGTAGTACCGGACAAGTGCCCCAGCATTTT	CASSTGQVPQHF
TRBV27	NA	TRBD2	TRBJ2-1	TGTGCCAGCAGTGAAGCGGGAGGGCCGGAAAATGAGCAGTTCTTC	CASSEAGGPENEQFF
TRBV18	NA	NA	TRBJ1-2	TGTGCCAGCTCACCGTCGATAGAGGGGGTAACGGGCTACACCTTC	CASSPSIEGVTGYTF
TRBV29-1	NA	TRBD2	TRBJ2-5	TGCAGCGGGAGACTAGCGGGAGTGGGGGAGACCCAGTACTTC	CSGRLAGVGETQYF
TRBV6-5	NA	NA	TRBJ2-7	TGTGCCAGCAGATCCCCCCGATTTTCCGCCTACGAGCAGTACTTC	CASRSPRFSAYEQYF
TRBV18	NA	NA	TRBJ2-2	TGTGCCAGCTCCCCTAGGAGAGCGGATACCGGGGAGCTGTTTTTT	CASSPRRADTGELFF
TRBV6-1	NA	NA	TRBJ1-5	TGTGCCAGCAGATTCGCGACAGGTGGACAGCCCCAGCATTTT	CASRFATGGQPQHF
TRBV4-3	NA	TRBD2	TRBJ2-5	TGCGCCAGCAGCCAATTACTAGCGGGACAGGAGACCCAGTACTTC	CASSQLLAGQETQYF
TRBV6-5	NA	NA	TRBJ2-2	TGTGCCAGCAGAACCGGGACCCTGAACACCGGGGAGCTGTTTTTT	CASRTGTLNTGELFF
TRBV28	NA	NA	TRBJ2-3	TGTGCCAGCAGTTTGGGGGGTGGGAGGCCACCCACAGATACGCAGTATTTT	CASSLGGGRPPTDTQYF
TRBV9	NA	TRBD2	TRBJ2-7	TGTGCCAGCAGCCCGCTCCTTTCTAGCGGGGGGGAGCAGTACTTC	CASSPLLSSGGEQYF
TRBV7-9	few	NA	TRBJ1-1	TGTGCCAGCAGCTTCGTTAACACTGAAGCTTTCTTT	CASSFVNTEAFF
TRBV4-3	NA	TRBD1	TRBJ1-5	TGCGCCAGCAGCCAAGAAGTGACAGGGGACCAGCCCCAGCATTTT	CASSQEVTGDQPQHF
TRBV28	NA	NA	TRBJ1-5	TGTGCCAGCAGTACCCAGGGACGGACCCGTCAGGGCCAGCCCCAGCATTTT	CASSTQGRTRQGQPQHF
TRBV30	NA	NA	TRBJ1-1	TGTGCCTGGAGAGGCGCCCCTGGGGTAGCTTTCTTT	CAWRGAPGVAFF
TRBV27	NA	TRBD2	TRBJ2-7	TGTGCCAGCAGTTCCTGGACTAGCGGGAGTTACGAGCAGTACTTC	CASSSWTSGSYEQYF
TRBV11-3	NA	NA	TRBJ2-1	TGTGCCAGCAGCTTAGGGGAGAAGGACAATGAGCAGTTCTTC	CASSLGEKDNEQFF
TRBV4-2	NA	NA	TRBJ1-4	TGTGCCAGCAGCCAAGATCTAAGAGGGTTTAATGAAAAACTGTTTTTT	CASSQDLRGFNEKLFF
TRBV28	once	TRBD1	TRBJ1-5	TGTGCCAGCAGTCTCGGGGCAGGGGGTAAAAGCAATCAGCCCCAGCATTTT	CASSLGAGGKSNQPQHF
TRBV14	NA	NA	TRBJ2-1	TGTGCCAGCAGCCTCAGAGATGTAGGCGAGCAGTTCTTC	CASSLRDVGEQFF
TRBV7-2	NA	NA	TRBJ2-3	TGTGCCAGCAATCTGCGGAGCACAGATACGCAGTATTTT	CASNLRSTDTQYF
TRBV25-1	NA	NA	TRBJ2-3	TGTGCCAGCAGTCTAAATTTAAATACGCAGTATTTT	CASSLNLNTQYF